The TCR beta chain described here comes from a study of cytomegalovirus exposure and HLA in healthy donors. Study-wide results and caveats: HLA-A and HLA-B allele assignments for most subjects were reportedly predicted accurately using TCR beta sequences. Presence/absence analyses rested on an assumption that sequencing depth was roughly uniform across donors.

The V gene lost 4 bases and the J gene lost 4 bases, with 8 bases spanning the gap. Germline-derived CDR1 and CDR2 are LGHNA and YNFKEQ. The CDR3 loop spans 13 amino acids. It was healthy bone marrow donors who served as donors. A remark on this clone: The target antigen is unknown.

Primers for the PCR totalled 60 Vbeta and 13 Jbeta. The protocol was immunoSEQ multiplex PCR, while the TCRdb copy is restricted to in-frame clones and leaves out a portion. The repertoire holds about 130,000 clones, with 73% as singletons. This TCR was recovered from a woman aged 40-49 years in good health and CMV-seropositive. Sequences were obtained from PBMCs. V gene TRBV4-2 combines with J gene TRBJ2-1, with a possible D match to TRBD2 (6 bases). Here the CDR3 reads CASSPGTYNEQFF. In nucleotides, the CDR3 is TGTGCCAGCAGCCCTGGGACTTACAATGAGCAGTTCTTC.